The 3 T cell receptor beta chains reported below all come from one sample, sequenced in a study of blood T cell repertoires in COVID-19. Using immunoSEQ multiplex PCR, the repertoire was profiled, and TCRdb retains in-frame clones only, with some absent. The sample lists about 250,000 clones, roughly 80% seen once, with nearly 9% in the top ten. Input material: peripheral blood. Receptor source: a man older than 75 with acute or convalescent COVID-19.

The V gene is TRBV5-1, the J gene TRBJ2-3; 9 bases are shared with TRBD2. Per the germline V gene, CDR1 is SGHRS and CDR2 is YFSETQ. CDR3 length equals 16 residues. Trimming cost V 1 base and J 0 bases; bases outside gene matches: 3. The CDR3 region is CASSLPLAGSTDTQYF. CDR3 DNA sequence: TGCGCCAGCAGCTTGCCCCTAGCGGGAAGCACAGATACGCAGTATTTT. Looking up the rest from reference TRBV5-1 and TRBJ2-3 gives the full variable domain: KAGVTQTPRYLIKTRGQQVTLSCSPISGHRSVSWYQQTPGQGLQFLFEYFSETQRNKGNFPGRFSGRQFSNSRSEMNVSTLELGDSALYLCASSLPLAGSTDTQYFGPGTRLTVL.

The chain has TRBV7-8 and TRBJ1-1, with no clear D. The germline V gene has CDR1 SGHVS and CDR2 FQNEAQ. V shed 2 bases and J shed 5 bases, with 12 bases lying between them. This CDR3 has 14 amino acids. This CDR3 is CASSLQLGRTEAFF. The DNA for the CDR3 is TGTGCCAGCAGCTTACAGCTTGGGAGGACTGAAGCTTTCTTT.

The chain couples TRBV18 to TRBJ1-6; D remains unclear. CDR3 size: 13 residues. Germline loops: CDR1 KGHSH, CDR2 LQKENI. Trimming shortened V by 3 bases and J by 7 bases, and 7 bases separated the two germline ends. CDR3 sequence: CASSPLENSPLHF. CDR3 sequence (DNA): TGTGCCAGCTCACCCCTGGAGAATTCACCCCTCCACTTT.